Listed below are T cell receptor beta chains from one sample, sequenced in a study of PD-1 blockade in classical Hodgkin lymphoma. Only in-frame clones appear in the TCRdb table, and some are missing; sequencing was by immunoSEQ multiplex PCR. The table has tens of thousands of clones, around 67% seen once; the top ten hold about 15%. Here the sequenced sample was peripheral blood mononuclear cells (PBMCs), taken before the second cycle of nivolumab. The receptors originated from a human donor with classical Hodgkin lymphoma. Each CDR3 is given with its conserved first and last residue.

v_gene	CDR3aa
TRBV4-3	CASSHLGQGAPVGF
TRBV27	CASKEAGGGTEAFF
TRBV4-2	CASSQDRGGLGNEQFF
TRBV6-5	CASSPNYSNQPQHF
TRBV5-1	CASSPGRHQPQHF
TRBV28	CASSLPYPDTQYF
TRBV28	CAIFERGTTEAFF
TRBV7-9	CASSLARPVYGYTF
TRBV5-1	CASSSGPGGLGYTF
TRBV19	CASSIPDSGNTIYF
TRBV18	CASSPSAVNTEAFF
TRBV4-1	CASSQVMSQVGYTQYF
TRBV5-4	CASSNLYRNSGANVLTF
TRBV10-1	CASSESSGGWYEQFF
TRBV9	CASRSYTDTQYF
TRBV11-2	CASSFTGGAGGYTF
TRBV7-6	CASSLVGGSETQYF
TRBV19	CASRSPGGAGSRNTEAFF
TRBV2	CASLDSLGEQFF
TRBV4-3	CASSLTGTGEKQFF
TRBV6-6	CASSYSFGTEAFF
TRBV7-9	CASSPKTERGTGELFF
TRBV7-9	CASSLSSQQYF
TRBV18	CASSPGQAGNTIYF
TRBV5-6	CASSLGVGYTF
TRBV7-9	CASSLARLAGQTDTQYF
TRBV25-1	CASSESGRTTQYF